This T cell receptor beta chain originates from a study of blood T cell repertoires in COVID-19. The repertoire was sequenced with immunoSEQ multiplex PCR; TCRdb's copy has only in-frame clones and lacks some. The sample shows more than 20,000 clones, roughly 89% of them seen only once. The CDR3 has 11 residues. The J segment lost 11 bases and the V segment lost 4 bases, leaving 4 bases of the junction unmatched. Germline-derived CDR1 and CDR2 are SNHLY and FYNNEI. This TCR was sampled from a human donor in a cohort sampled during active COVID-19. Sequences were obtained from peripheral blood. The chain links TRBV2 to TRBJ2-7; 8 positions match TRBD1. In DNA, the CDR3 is TGTGCCAGCAGTGGATGGGGACAGGAGTACTTC. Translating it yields CASSGWGQEYF.